The entry that follows covers one T cell receptor beta chain sequence. The target antigen is unknown. This record belongs to a study of shared clonotypes between healthy human individuals. This was a deep-level run. Authors' processing steps: As immunoSEQ supplied junction-only sequences (without quality scores), filtering differed. Repertoires were generated with immunoSEQ multiplex PCR, while TCRdb's copy carries only in-frame clones and drops some. That table supplies the V and J calls and clone size; D and trimming were determined from the DNA. The data show about 490,000 clones, with around 80% seen just once and approximately 12% held by the top ten. Donation came from healthy HIV-negative adults that had no recent acute infections or vaccinations. Study-wide findings and caveats: Researchers sampled only blood; tissue repertoires likely differ.

CDR1 is MDHEN, CDR2 SYDVKM, per germline. CDR3 size: 15 residues. V shed 6 bases and J 5 bases; nucleotides not matched to a gene: 12. The receptor comes from a woman between 40 and 55 years old in good health. Some clones in this sample may be carry-over from other donors' samples. The rearrangement uses TRBV28 and TRBJ2-5, with 7 bases identical to TRBD2. The sample was PBMCs. CDR3 region: CASSPAGGSRETQYF. Here the CDR3 DNA reads TGTGCCAGCAGCCCCGCAGGCGGGAGTAGGGAGACCCAGTACTTC.